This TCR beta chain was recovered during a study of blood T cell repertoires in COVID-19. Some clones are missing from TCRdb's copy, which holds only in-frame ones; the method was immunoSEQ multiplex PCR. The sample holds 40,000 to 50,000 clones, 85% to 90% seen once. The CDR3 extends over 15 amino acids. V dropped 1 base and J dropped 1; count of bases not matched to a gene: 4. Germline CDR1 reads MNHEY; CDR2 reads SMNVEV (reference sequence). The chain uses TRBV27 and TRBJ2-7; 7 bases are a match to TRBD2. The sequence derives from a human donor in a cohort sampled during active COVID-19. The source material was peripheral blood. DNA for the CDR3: TGTGCCAGCAGTTTATTTATGGGGGGGTCCTACGAGCAGTACTTC. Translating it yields CASSLFMGGSYEQYF.